The next 30 T cell receptor beta chains were all read from a single sample in a study of blood T cell repertoires in COVID-19 (dated by TCRdb to the early 2020s). The library was obtained by the immunoSEQ multiplex PCR assay. Imported from immuneACCESS, the table was reduced by TCRdb to in-frame sequences with V and J called. These copies leave out some clones; in studies compared against another copy, an unresolved V gene accounts for under half, and the cause of the remainder is not known. Present in this sample are more than 150,000 clones, approximately 88% of which were seen just once. The top ten clones comprise roughly 13% of the sample. The source material was peripheral blood. These TCRs come from a young man with active or convalescent COVID-19.

The gene calls are TRBV12-3 or TRBV12-4 and TRBJ2-5; 7 bases align to TRBD1. The CDR3 has 13 amino acids. After removal of 6 bases from V and 6 bases from J, the junction contained 7 bases not matched to a gene. As DNA, the CDR3 is TGTGCCAGCAGGAAGACAGGGATGCAGACCCAGTACTTC. It is translated as CASRKTGMQTQYF.

V usage is TRBV27 and J usage is TRBJ1-2, with TRBD1 as a possible D gene (5 bases). In germline, CDR1 is MNHEY, CDR2 SMNVEV (reference sequence). Deletions cut 4 bases from V and 0 bases from J, with 12 bases between. The CDR3 length is 15 residues. CDR3 bases: TGTGCCAGCAGTTCCCCGGGGGGACCTAACTATGGCTACACCTTC. Its translation is CASSSPGGPNYGYTF.

This clone was seen only once. This rearrangement joins TRBV7-9 to TRBJ1-2, with D perhaps matching TRBD1 (5 bases). V lost 5 bases and J 6 bases, leaving 19 bases between the germline ends. This CDR3 region has 15 residues. CDR1 and CDR2 from the germline V gene are SEHNR and FQNEAQ (reference sequence). CDR3 residues: CASSPRGGAGDGYTF. The DNA of the CDR3 is TGTGCCAGCAGCCCGCGGGGCGGGGCCGGGGATGGCTACACCTTC.

The chain employs TRBV7-6 and TRBJ2-3; 7 nucleotides match TRBD1. The CDR3 totals 16 residues. Unmatched junction bases numbered 7, after V lost 4 bases and J lost 0 bases. The germline CDR1 and CDR2 sequences are SGHVS and FNYEAQ. This CDR3 reads CASSSRTGDSTDTQYF. CDR3 DNA sequence: TGTGCCAGCAGCTCCCGGACAGGAGATAGCACAGATACGCAGTATTTT. The full variable domain, its missing parts supplied by reference TRBV7-6 and TRBJ2-3, is GAGVSQSPRYKVTKRGQDVALRCDPISGHVSLYWYRQALGQGPEFLTYFNYEAQQDKSGLPNDRFSAERPEGSISTLTIQRTEQRDSAMYRCASSSRTGDSTDTQYFGPGTRLTVL.

This clone was seen more than once but under ten times. The chain carries TRBV7-9 and TRBJ1-6, with 10 bases that match TRBD1. V lost 3 bases and J lost 5; bases outside the gene matches: 1. Germline V gene sequence: CDR1 SEHNR, CDR2 FQNEAQ (reference sequence). The CDR3 sequence is 15 residues long. CDR3: CASSFGQGDNSPLHF. The CDR3, as DNA: TGTGCCAGCAGCTTCGGACAGGGGGATAATTCACCCCTCCACTTT.

A few counts support this clone. V and J are TRBV10-2 and TRBJ2-3, with D perhaps matching TRBD2 (5 bases). V lost 3 bases to trimming and J lost 4 bases, with 20 bases between them. The length of the CDR3 is 17 residues. Germline V CDR1 and CDR2: WSHSY, SAAADI. The CDR3 nucleotides read TGCGCCAGCAGTGAACGGACTCGAGTGGGCGGATCAGATACGCAGTATTTT. Residues: CASSERTRVGGSDTQYF.

With respect to this clone: Distinct nucleotide sequences in the sample also encode this CDR3. The chain is built from TRBV3-1 (or the pseudogene TRBV3-2) and TRBJ1-5; D is uncertain. Germline CDR1 and CDR2: LGHDT and YNNKEL (reference sequence). The CDR3 covers 13 residues. The germline V and J ends were trimmed by 0 bases and 4 bases, with 4 bases remaining between them. The CDR3 DNA sequence: TGTGCCAGCAGCCAAGATCTAAATCAGCCCCAGCATTTT. Translated, it gives CASSQDLNQPQHF.

The V call is TRBV19, the J call TRBJ2-3; possibly TRBD1 for D (6 bases). Trimming pared 5 bases from V and 2 bases from J, leaving 11 bases between. The CDR3 extends over 14 amino acids. CDR1 is LNHDA and CDR2 is SQIVND in the germline V gene (reference sequence). This chain's CDR3 is CASSYRAFTDTQYF. In nucleotides, the CDR3 is TGTGCCAGTAGTTACAGGGCGTTCACAGATACGCAGTATTTT.

The rearrangement joins TRBV5-1 to TRBJ1-2; maybe TRBD1 (5 bases). V was clipped by 4 bases and J by 2 bases, with 15 bases between them. Per the germline V gene, CDR1 is SGHRS and CDR2 is YFSETQ. CDR3 length equals 15 residues. The CDR3 DNA sequence: TGCGCCAGCAGCCTCGGAACAGGCCCCAACTATGGCTACACCTTC. Amino acids: CASSLGTGPNYGYTF.

This sequence joins TRBV5-8 and TRBJ2-7, with 7 bases identical to TRBD2. The CDR3 is 17 amino acids. Looked up from germline, CDR1 is SGHTS and CDR2 is YDEGEE. Losses at the gene ends were 4 bases for V and 3 bases for J; bases not matched to a gene: 16. The chain's CDR3 is CASSLGSAGLLHYEQYF. The CDR3 bases are TGTGCCAGCAGCCTGGGATCAGCGGGACTACTCCACTACGAGCAGTACTTC.

The rearrangement uses TRBV11-2 and TRBJ1-6; D not resolved. The length of the CDR3 is 13 residues. V lost 1 base and J lost 12, with 10 bases in between. The germline V gene has CDR1 SGHAT and CDR2 FQNNGV. The DNA for the CDR3 is TGTGCCAGCAGCTTAGGTTTTTTGCGACCCCTCCACTTT. This gives the protein CASSLGFLRPLHF.

This clone was counted once. The chain carries TRBV30 and TRBJ2-1, with 7 bases aligning to TRBD2. After removal of 8 bases from V and 4 bases from J, the junction contained 11 bases not matched to a gene. This CDR3 has 14 residues. Germline V gene lookup returns CDR1 GTSNPN and CDR2 SVGIG (reference sequence). DNA for the CDR3: TGTGCCCTGGATAGCCTAGCGGCTTACAATGAGCAGTTCTTC. This codes for CALDSLAAYNEQFF.

The rearrangement links TRBV18 to TRBJ2-5; D may be TRBD1 (5 bases). CDR1 KGHSH and CDR2 LQKENI come from the germline V gene. The CDR3 spans 14 residues. Trimming removed 0 bases from V and 5 bases from J, with 10 bases in between. CDR3 in DNA: TGTGCCAGCTCACCACCGGGGCGCGTGGAGACCCAGTACTTC. Translating it yields CASSPPGRVETQYF.

The V gene is TRBV6-5, the J gene TRBJ1-2; the D gene is possibly TRBD1 (5 bases). The germline V gene has CDR1 MNHEY and CDR2 SVGAGI. Trimming took 7 bases from V and 5 from J, leaving 14 bases between them. The CDR3 is 13 amino acids. CDR3 in amino acids: CASILTGDYGYTF. The CDR3 coding sequence is TGTGCCAGCATCCTTACAGGCGATTATGGCTACACCTTC.

This clone was found many times. J is TRBJ2-5 and V is TRBV6-6; 7 bases fit TRBD1. Trimming took 2 bases from V and 3 from J; bases not matched to a gene: 3. CDR1 is MNHNY and CDR2 is SVGAGI in the germline V gene (reference sequence). The CDR3 covers 14 residues. The CDR3 coding sequence is TGTGCCAGCAGTTACCTGGGACAGAAAGAGACCCAGTACTTC. It is translated as CASSYLGQKETQYF.

The chain links TRBV4-2 to TRBJ2-7, with D perhaps matching TRBD2 (5 bases). This CDR3 region has 16 residues. Trimming left V 1 base short and J 3 bases short, with 16 bases between. Germline V gives CDR1 LGHNA, CDR2 YNFKEQ. CDR3 sequence: CASSQVLGATYYEQYF. The CDR3 DNA reads TGTGCCAGCAGCCAAGTTCTGGGAGCTACGTACTACGAGCAGTACTTC.

This chain links TRBV11-2 with TRBJ2-5, with a tentative D call TRBD1 (6 bases). Germline lookup yields CDR1 SGHAT and CDR2 FQNNGV. CDR3 length: 15 residues. The germline V and J ends were trimmed by 4 bases and 5 bases, with 17 bases remaining between them. This CDR3 is CASSSSQGRWETQYF. The CDR3 DNA reads TGTGCCAGCAGCTCCTCTCAGGGGCGTTGGGAGACCCAGTACTTC.

The chain employs TRBV5-1 and TRBJ2-2; 13 bases agree with TRBD2. The CDR3 totals 16 residues. Germline assignment: CDR1 SGHRS and CDR2 YFSETQ. J was trimmed by 7 bases and V by 5 bases; bases with no gene match: 8. CDR3 region: CASRRTSGRADGELFF. The CDR3 DNA reads as TGCGCCAGCAGACGAACTAGCGGGAGGGCCGACGGGGAGCTGTTTTTT.

J is TRBJ2-5 and V is TRBV19, with TRBD1 matching 7 bases. Germline V gives CDR1 LNHDA, CDR2 SQIVND (reference sequence). The junction had 8 bases not matched to a gene; V was cut back by 5 bases and J by 5 bases. The CDR3 extends over 14 amino acids. For the CDR3, the DNA is TGTGCCAGTAGTCCCCTAGACAGGGAGGAGACCCAGTACTTC. The encoded protein is CASSPLDREETQYF.

The chain combines TRBV30 with TRBJ1-5; a weak D match, TRBD1 (6 bases). The germline V gene has CDR1 GTSNPN and CDR2 SVGIG (reference sequence). Trimming took 2 bases from V and 7 from J, leaving 12 bases between them. The CDR3 has 13 amino acids. This chain's CDR3 is CAWSFQGGQPQHF. CDR3 in DNA: TGTGCCTGGAGTTTCCAAGGGGGACAGCCCCAGCATTTT.

The chain combines TRBV6-5 with TRBJ2-7; 10 bases map to TRBD2. This CDR3 has 14 amino acids. V gave up 5 bases and J gave up 0 bases; unmatched junction bases: 1. The V gene's germline CDR1 is MNHEY and CDR2 SVGAGI. The CDR3 reads CASSLAGVSYEQYF. For the CDR3, the DNA is TGTGCCAGCAGTCTAGCGGGAGTCTCCTACGAGCAGTACTTC.

DNA of the CDR3: TGTGCCAGCAGCGTTGAGCCCCTGTTCTTC. It is translated as CASSVEPLFF. V and J are TRBV7-9 and TRBJ2-1; unclear D gene. In germline, CDR1 is SEHNR, CDR2 FQNEAQ (reference sequence). The CDR3 is 10 residues long. Trimming stripped 5 bases from V and 15 bases from J, with 11 bases between. The variable domain in full, with the rest retrieved from reference TRBV7-9 and TRBJ2-1, is DTGVSQNPRHKITKRGQNVTFRCDPISEHNRLYWYRQTLGQGPEFLTYFQNEAQLEKSRLLSDRFSAERPKGSFSTLEIQRTEQGDSAMYLCASSVEPLFFGPGTRLTVL.

The V gene is TRBV13, the J gene TRBJ2-3; D may be TRBD1 (6 bases). Trimming shortened V by 5 bases and J by 2 bases, and 17 bases separated the two germline ends. CDR3 length: 16 residues. Germline V gene sequence: CDR1 PRHDT, CDR2 FYEKMQ (reference sequence). The CDR3 coding sequence is TGTGCCAGCAGCCTCACAGGGCGCAAAAACACAGATACGCAGTATTTT. Its protein product is CASSLTGRKNTDTQYF.

The chain combines TRBV6-5 with TRBJ2-5; 8 nucleotides agree with TRBD2. The germline gives CDR1 MNHEY, CDR2 SVGAGI. The CDR3 runs 16 residues. The V and J ends lost 0 bases and 2 bases, in that order; junction bases with no gene match: 5. DNA of the CDR3: TGTGCCAGCAGTTACTCGGGTAGCGGGGCTCAAGAGACCCAGTACTTC. It is translated as CASSYSGSGAQETQYF.

As DNA, the CDR3 is TGTGCCAGCAGTTACGCTGCCCAGGGTGTTGCTTCACCCCTCCACTTT. It yields the protein CASSYAAQGVASPLHF. The V and J genes are TRBV6-2 or TRBV6-3 and TRBJ1-6; TRBD1 is a possible D gene (5 bases). This CDR3 has 16 amino acids. V was trimmed by 2 bases and J by 9 bases, leaving 17 bases between them. CDR1 MNHEY and CDR2 SVGEGT come from the germline V gene.

This sequence joins TRBV7-7 and TRBJ2-1; 7 bases map to TRBD1. The V gene end was trimmed by 3 bases and the J gene end by 9 bases; junction bases not matched to a gene: 5. CDR1 SSHAT and CDR2 FNYEAQ come from the germline V gene (reference sequence). The CDR3 runs 13 residues. This CDR3 is CASSFRQGTEQFF. CDR3 coding DNA: TGTGCCAGCAGCTTCCGACAGGGTACTGAGCAGTTCTTC.

V and J are TRBV10-3 and TRBJ1-1; TRBD1 agrees at 8 bases. The V segment lost 1 base and the J segment 6 bases; nucleotides outside the gene matches: 13. The CDR3 consists of 17 residues. Germline values: CDR1 ENHRY, CDR2 SYGVKD. The CDR3 protein is CAISELAGGVIRSEAFF. Written as DNA, the CDR3 is TGTGCCATCAGTGAGTTGGCAGGGGGCGTGATAAGGTCTGAAGCTTTCTTT.

CDR3 region: CASSQGHSYGYTF. The CDR3 bases are TGTGCCAGCTCCCAAGGACACTCCTATGGCTACACCTTC. The rearrangement uses TRBV18 and TRBJ1-2; D may be TRBD1 (5 bases). With 6 bases removed from V and 4 bases from J, the gap between germline ends came to 12 bases. Germline V gene data show CDR1 as KGHSH and CDR2 as LQKENI. The CDR3 totals 13 residues.

CDR3 sequence (DNA): TGTGCCAGCAGGAGACTCAGGGGGGCGAACACTGAAGCTTTCTTT. This codes for CASRRLRGANTEAFF. V is TRBV6-5 and J is TRBJ1-1; TRBD1 aligns across 7 bases. J gave up 1 base and V 6 bases, and 8 bases lay outside the gene matches. The CDR3 is 15 residues long. Germline V gene lookup returns CDR1 MNHEY and CDR2 SVGAGI.

This rearrangement joins TRBV30 to TRBJ2-2; TRBD2 matches at 13 bases. Germline V gene data show CDR1 as GTSNPN and CDR2 as SVGIG (reference sequence). CDR3 size: 15 residues. V dropped 5 bases and J dropped 4; count of bases not matched to a gene: 4. CDR3 in DNA: TGTGCCTGGGCCGGACTAGCGGGAGTCACCGGGGAGCTGTTTTTT. Its translation: CAWAGLAGVTGELFF.